This TCR beta chain stems from a study of T cell responses to AZD1222 COVID-19 vaccine. Overall study findings and caveats: It was only 6 or 7 AZD1222 recipients who were seropositive at baseline. Females outnumbered males among donors, who were mostly white British; clonal diversity was possibly underestimated. Regions 160-218 and 743-854 dominated among vaccine-associated CD4 TCRs spanning spike.

TCRdb keeps only in-frame clones here, not all; method: immunoSEQ multiplex PCR. The table lists approximately 4,600 clones, about 91% of them singletons. Points on this clone: Its target is not known.

Trimming took 3 bases from V and 7 from J; bases not matched to a gene: 16. There are 18 residues in the CDR3. Looked up from germline, CDR1 is SGHTA and CDR2 is FQGNSA. This TCR came from an adult who received the AZD1222 COVID-19 vaccine. The chain combines TRBV7-2 with TRBJ2-2; 8 bases agree with TRBD2. Sequencing was performed on peripheral blood, taken 28 days after the second AZD1222 dose. The CDR3 reads CASSFLTGTRNNGGELFF. The CDR3 DNA is TGTGCCAGCAGCTTTTTGACCGGGACTAGGAATAATGGCGGGGAGCTGTTTTTT.